The 28 T cell receptor beta chains below all came from one sample that was sequenced in a study of shared clonotypes between healthy human individuals. Selected positively for CCR7 and CD45RO-negative, naive CD8 cells excluded terminally differentiated effector memory CD45RA+ cells. Some clones are missing from TCRdb's copy, which holds only in-frame ones; the method was immunoSEQ multiplex PCR. The top ten hold around 0.097% of the sample, which has about 590,000 clones, 95% seen once. Sequencing was performed on naive CD8+ T cells sorted from blood. All receptors derive from a woman younger than 45 in good health.

This clone was found once. The chain joins TRBV5-1 to TRBJ2-3; possibly TRBD1 for D (5 bases). This CDR3 comprises 15 residues. The V end was cut by 2 bases, the J end by 10 bases, with 20 bases between. Germline CDR1 SGHRS, CDR2 YFSETQ. The CDR3 here is CASSLDRSGHTAQYF. For the CDR3, the DNA is TGCGCCAGCAGCTTAGATCGCTCCGGACACACGGCGCAGTATTTT.

The chain links TRBV2 to TRBJ2-3; D possibly corresponds to TRBD1 (5 bases). The CDR3 loop spans 15 amino acids. Germline lookup yields CDR1 SNHLY and CDR2 FYNNEI. V was trimmed by 7 bases and J by 2 bases, leaving 16 bases between them. This CDR3 reads CASNDRGRSTDTQYF. CDR3 coding DNA: TGTGCCAGCAATGACAGAGGCAGATCCACAGATACGCAGTATTTT.

The chain recombines TRBV4-1 with TRBJ1-2; perhaps TRBD1 as D (5 bases). Germline lookup yields CDR1 MGHRA and CDR2 YSYEKL. V lost 2 bases and J 5 bases, leaving 21 bases between the germline ends. This CDR3 has 17 amino acids. The CDR3 protein is CASSQRWVPWGVYGYTF. Here the CDR3 DNA reads TGCGCCAGCAGCCAAAGATGGGTTCCATGGGGCGTATATGGCTACACCTTC.

The CDR3, as DNA: TGTGCCAGCAGCTTCCCGGGACCTGAAGCTTTCTTT. Translating gives CASSFPGPEAFF. The chain recombines TRBV7-9 with TRBJ1-1; D might be TRBD1 (5 bases). The V end was cut by 3 bases, the J end by 6 bases, with 8 bases between. This CDR3 region has 12 residues. Looked up from germline, CDR1 is SEHNR and CDR2 is FQNEAQ (reference sequence).

V usage is TRBV6-5 and J usage is TRBJ2-1; 9 bases match TRBD2. J lost 8 bases, V lost 0 bases, and 8 bases had no gene match. Germline CDR1 reads MNHEY; CDR2 reads SVGAGI. CDR3 length: 16 amino acids. CDR3 sequence: CASSYSGTSNSDEQFF. CDR3 nucleotide sequence: TGTGCCAGCAGTTACTCGGGGACTAGCAACTCTGATGAGCAGTTCTTC.

This clone has only one observation. DNA of the CDR3: TGTGCCAGCAGCGCCGGTGGGAGCACTAATGAAAAACTGTTTTTT. Its protein product is CASSAGGSTNEKLFF. This chain joins TRBV9 and TRBJ1-4; D gene unclear. Germline loops: CDR1 SGDLS, CDR2 YYNGEE. CDR3 length: 15 amino acids. The V end lost 3 bases, the J end lost 2 bases, and 11 bases lay between the germline ends.

The chain recombines TRBV25-1 with TRBJ1-4; 7 bases are shared with TRBD1. CDR1 is MGHDK, CDR2 SYGVNS, per germline. The ends lost 9 bases at V and 5 bases at J; junction bases unmatched: 6. The CDR3 contains 13 residues. Here the CDR3 reads CASRGTVNEKLFF. DNA of the CDR3: TGTGCCAGTCGCGGGACAGTAAATGAAAAACTGTTTTTT.

This chain joins TRBV7-9 and TRBJ1-1; the D gene is possibly TRBD1 (6 bases). Germline loops: CDR1 SEHNR, CDR2 FQNEAQ (reference sequence). The ends were cut back, 2 bases at V and 11 bases at J, with 12 bases in the middle. This CDR3 is built from 12 residues. The CDR3 sequence: CASSLSGTRAFF. The CDR3 bases are TGTGCCAGCAGCTTATCCGGGACAAGGGCTTTCTTT.

V and J are TRBV27 and TRBJ2-7; TRBD1 agrees at 7 bases. V was clipped by 6 bases and J by 7 bases; unmatched bases: 12. Germline V gene sequence: CDR1 MNHEY, CDR2 SMNVEV (reference sequence). The CDR3 is made up of 14 amino acids. The DNA of the CDR3 is TGTGCCAGCAGCCTTACCACAGGGGTTCGAGAGCAGTACTTC. This translates into CASSLTTGVREQYF.

The V call is TRBV6-1, the J call TRBJ1-1; D is unclear. Germline CDR1 and CDR2: MNHNS and SASEGT. V lost 0 bases, J lost 0 bases, and 11 bases lay in between. There are 16 residues in the CDR3. CDR3 coding DNA: TGTGCCAGCAGTGAAGCTCCGTACGGATTGAACACTGAAGCTTTCTTT. This sequence encodes CASSEAPYGLNTEAFF.

Regarding this clone: The sample holds other DNA sequences that translate to the same CDR3. The V and J genes are TRBV5-4 and TRBJ2-1; 8 bases line up with TRBD1. J was trimmed by 4 bases and V by 2 bases; bases with no gene match: 2. The CDR3 is 14 residues long. Germline values: CDR1 SGHNT, CDR2 YYREEE (reference sequence). CDR3 sequence: CASSFTGGYNEQFF. The CDR3 nucleotides read TGTGCCAGCAGCTTTACAGGGGGATACAATGAGCAGTTCTTC.

This chain connects TRBV7-9 to TRBJ1-2; possible D gene TRBD1, 6 bases. Trimming cost V 4 bases and J 4 bases, with 16 bases left between them. CDR1 and CDR2 from the germline V gene are SEHNR and FQNEAQ (reference sequence). The CDR3 extends over 15 amino acids. The CDR3 DNA follows: TGTGCCAGCAGCTATCCCGGGACATCAAGCTATGGCTACACCTTC. This sequence encodes CASSYPGTSSYGYTF.

This chain links TRBV28 with TRBJ2-3; a possible D gene is TRBD2 (5 bases). From germline, CDR1 is MDHEN and CDR2 SYDVKM. V shed 3 bases and J shed 6 bases, with 7 bases lying between them. This CDR3 is 12 amino acids long. DNA for the CDR3: TGTGCCAGCAGTTTGAGAGGGGATACGCAGTATTTT. This translates into CASSLRGDTQYF.

On this clone: Other nucleotide sequences in the sample specify the same CDR3. The V gene is TRBV19, the J gene TRBJ2-5; TRBD2 might be the D (5 bases). Germline V gene data show CDR1 as LNHDA and CDR2 as SQIVND (reference sequence). This CDR3 is 13 amino acids long. With 0 bases removed from V and 3 bases from J, the gap between germline ends came to 5 bases. CDR3 residues: CASSIDGEETQYF. The CDR3, as DNA: TGTGCCAGTAGTATAGACGGGGAAGAGACCCAGTACTTC.

In this sample, this clone turned up once. The V call is TRBV5-1, the J call TRBJ1-1; 11 bases are a match to TRBD1. V shed 4 bases, J shed 5 bases, and the junction held 16 bases outside the gene matches. Germline V CDR1 and CDR2: SGHRS, YFSETQ. The CDR3 length is 18 residues. CDR3 region: CASSLRTGGSVLGTEAFF. The DNA of the CDR3 is TGCGCCAGCAGCCTGAGGACAGGGGGCAGTGTTTTGGGGACTGAAGCTTTCTTT.

The rearrangement joins TRBV6-5 to TRBJ1-2; TRBD1 might be the D (5 bases). Germline V gene data show CDR1 as MNHEY and CDR2 as SVGAGI. V lost 2 bases and J 1 base, leaving 11 bases between the germline ends. The CDR3 contains 15 residues. The CDR3 protein is CASSYGGGFNYGYTF. The CDR3 nucleotides read TGTGCCAGCAGTTACGGGGGAGGTTTTAACTATGGCTACACCTTC.

The V gene is TRBV4-1, the J gene TRBJ2-7; weak D call: TRBD2 (5 bases). Germline-derived CDR1 and CDR2 are MGHRA and YSYEKL. V shed 0 bases and J shed 3 bases, with 12 bases lying between them. CDR3 size: 15 residues. The CDR3 DNA follows: TGCGCCAGCAGCCAAGACCCTAGCCCTTACTACGAGCAGTACTTC. It yields the protein CASSQDPSPYYEQYF.

In this sample, this clone turned up once. The chain couples TRBV5-1 to TRBJ2-7; 7 bases agree with TRBD2. V trimming: 0 bases; J trimming: 7 bases; junction bases outside the gene matches: 4. The CDR3 covers 13 residues. Germline lookup yields CDR1 SGHRS and CDR2 YFSETQ. CDR3 coding DNA: TGCGCCAGCAGCTTGGCTAGCGGTAAGGAGCAGTACTTC. Protein: CASSLASGKEQYF. Complete variable domain (other parts from reference TRBV5-1 and TRBJ2-7): KAGVTQTPRYLIKTRGQQVTLSCSPISGHRSVSWYQQTPGQGLQFLFEYFSETQRNKGNFPGRFSGRQFSNSRSEMNVSTLELGDSALYLCASSLASGKEQYFGPGTRLTVT.

The chain is built from TRBV27 and TRBJ2-3; D is uncertain. The CDR3 totals 14 residues. CDR1 is MNHEY and CDR2 is SMNVEV in the germline V gene (reference sequence). The V end lost 2 bases, the J end lost 0 bases, and 6 bases lay between the germline ends. The chain's CDR3 is CASSLQTSTDTQYF. As DNA, the CDR3 is TGTGCCAGCAGTTTACAGACTAGCACAGATACGCAGTATTTT.

The genes are TRBV6-5 and TRBJ1-1; D might be TRBD1 (5 bases). Germline V gene sequence: CDR1 MNHEY, CDR2 SVGAGI. The V gene lost 5 bases and the J gene lost 2 bases, with 9 bases spanning the gap. The CDR3 has 13 amino acids. The CDR3, as DNA: TGTGCCAGCAGTCGCACAGGAAACACTGAAGCTTTCTTT. Its protein product is CASSRTGNTEAFF.

This clone occurred a few times. CDR3 DNA: TGTGCCAGCAGCGCACAAGGACTAGCAGGCTTCAATGAGCAGTTCTTC. Its protein product is CASSAQGLAGFNEQFF. V gene TRBV13 combines with J gene TRBJ2-1; 8 bases fit TRBD2. Unmatched junction bases numbered 12, after V lost 5 bases and J lost 6 bases. CDR1 and CDR2 from the germline V gene are PRHDT and FYEKMQ (reference sequence). The CDR3 is 16 amino acids.

The rearrangement links TRBV6-1 to TRBJ1-4; D not resolved. Deletions cut 2 bases from V and 3 bases from J, with 10 bases between. There are 15 residues in the CDR3. The germline V gene has CDR1 MNHNS and CDR2 SASEGT. The CDR3 bases are TGTGCCAGCAGTGAATGGGAGGGCCCTAATGAAAAACTGTTTTTT. Translated: CASSEWEGPNEKLFF.

The chain recombines TRBV28 with TRBJ2-5; D ambiguous. The J call is doubtful: the DNA matches TRBJ2-7 better. The CDR3 runs 13 residues. The germline V gene encodes CDR1 MDHEN and CDR2 SYDVKM. The CDR3 DNA sequence: TGTGCCAGCAGTTTCCAACAGCTCTACGAGCAGTACTTC. This gives the protein CASSFQQLYEQYF.

This clone was seen a few times. The sample has other DNA sequences that encode this CDR3 too. The genes are TRBV19 and TRBJ2-7; the D is unclear. There are 13 residues in the CDR3. Per germline, CDR1 LNHDA and CDR2 SQIVND (reference sequence). V lost 1 base to trimming and J lost 0 bases, with 4 bases between them. This chain's CDR3 is CASSIGDSYEQYF. The CDR3 DNA is TGTGCCAGTAGTATAGGGGACTCCTACGAGCAGTACTTC.

The chain has TRBV20-1 and TRBJ2-5; D possibly matches TRBD1 or TRBD2 (5 bases each). The DNA end favors TRBJ2-7, so the J call may be wrong. Germline assignment: CDR1 DFQATT and CDR2 SNEGSKA (reference sequence). The CDR3 consists of 10 residues. CDR3 bases: TGCAGTGCTATGGGGGACGAGCAGTACTTC. Translated: CSAMGDEQYF.

The chain employs TRBV11-2 and TRBJ2-1, with TRBD1 identical over 7 bases. From germline, CDR1 is SGHAT and CDR2 FQNNGV. J gave up 6 bases and V 2 bases, and 4 bases lay outside the gene matches. The CDR3 runs to 14 residues. CDR3 in DNA: TGTGCCAGCAGCTTAAGGACAGGCGGCAATGAGCAGTTCTTC. This gives the protein CASSLRTGGNEQFF.

The chain uses TRBV6-1 and TRBJ2-7; D remains unclear. Germline V CDR1 and CDR2: MNHNS, SASEGT. Deletions cut 1 base from V and 2 bases from J, with 9 bases between. The CDR3 runs 14 residues. The chain's CDR3 is CASSEGDPTYEQYF. CDR3 sequence (DNA): TGTGCCAGCAGTGAAGGGGATCCTACCTACGAGCAGTACTTC.

This chain connects TRBV13 to TRBJ1-1; D perhaps matches TRBD1 (5 bases). This CDR3 is built from 14 residues. V was shortened by 7 bases and J by 0 bases, with 12 bases between the two germline ends. CDR1 PRHDT and CDR2 FYEKMQ come from the germline V gene (reference sequence). Here the CDR3 reads CASIITGLNTEAFF. The CDR3 DNA follows: TGTGCCAGCATAATAACAGGCCTGAACACTGAAGCTTTCTTT.